The clone carrying this T cell receptor (beta chain) was detected once. This sample is part of a study of blood T cell repertoires in COVID-19. Study in general: Some COVID-19 samples were acute and others convalescent; all came from the United States, Italy and Spain. PBMCs, B-cell-depleted T cells, or T cells were the source of the cDNA or gDNA that made up the material.

This CDR3 is 14 amino acids long. Per germline, CDR1 KGHSH and CDR2 LQKENI. The V and J ends lost 3 bases and 6 bases respectively, with 14 bases between them. The authors' processing: Counts of nucleated cells, estimated from reference gene primer amplification, were obtained. Only in-frame clones appear in the TCRdb table, and some are missing; sequencing was by immunoSEQ multiplex PCR. D and trimming come from the DNA, and the V and J calls and clone size come from that table. The table has about 200,000 clones, about 85% seen once. The source of this sequence is a man between 60 and 75 years old with active or convalescent COVID-19. The material sequenced was peripheral blood. The rearrangement links TRBV18 to TRBJ1-1; D may be TRBD1 (5 bases). In nucleotides, the CDR3 is TGTGCCAGCTCACCCGCAGGGACTACGGCTGAAGCTTTCTTT. Translating it yields CASSPAGTTAEAFF.